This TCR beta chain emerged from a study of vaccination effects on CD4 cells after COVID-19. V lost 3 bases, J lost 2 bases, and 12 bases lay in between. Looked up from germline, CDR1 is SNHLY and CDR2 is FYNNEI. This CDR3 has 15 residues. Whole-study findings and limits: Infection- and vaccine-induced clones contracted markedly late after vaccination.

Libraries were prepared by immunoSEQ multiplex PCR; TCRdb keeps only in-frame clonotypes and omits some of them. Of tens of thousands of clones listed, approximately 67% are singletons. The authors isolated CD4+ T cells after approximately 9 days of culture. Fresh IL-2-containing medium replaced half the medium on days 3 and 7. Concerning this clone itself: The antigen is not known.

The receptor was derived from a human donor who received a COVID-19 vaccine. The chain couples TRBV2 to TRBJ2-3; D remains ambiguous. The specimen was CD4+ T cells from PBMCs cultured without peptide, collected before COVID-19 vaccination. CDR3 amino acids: CASSDSPLSTDTQYF. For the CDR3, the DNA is TGTGCCAGCAGTGACAGCCCTCTTTCCACAGATACGCAGTATTTT.